A selection of T cell receptor beta chains follows, all from one sample in a study of blood T cell repertoires in COVID-19. Generated by immunoSEQ multiplex PCR, the TCRdb table keeps only in-frame clones and is missing some. The sample lists some 80,000 clones, 90% occurring once. The sample was peripheral blood. Receptors were obtained from a human donor in a cohort sampled during active COVID-19. Each CDR3 is given with its conserved first and last residue. A D gene is named only where the DNA matches it firmly. The listing skips clone size in some rows; elsewhere it reads once, few, many or a size class.

d_gene	abundance	j_gene	v_gene	CDR3nt	CDR3aa
.	.	TRBJ2-7	TRBV7-9	TGTGCCAGCAGCGCCACCCCGCGTACGCCTTCCTACGAGCAGTACTTC	CASSATPRTPSYEQYF
.	.	TRBJ2-5	TRBV24-1	TGTGCCACCAGTGCCGGGGAGGAGACCCAGTACTTC	CATSAGEETQYF
.	few	TRBJ1-6	TRBV5-4	TGTGCCAGCAGCACCAGGGAGGTGGATTCACCCCTCCACTTT	CASSTREVDSPLHF
.	.	TRBJ1-2	TRBV28	TGTGCCACCACAAGGGAGCATGGCTACACCTTC	CATTREHGYTF
TRBD2	.	TRBJ2-3	TRBV6-5	TGTGCCAGCAGGGCCGGACTAGCGGTTGCAGATACGCAGTATTTT	CASRAGLAVADTQYF
TRBD2	.	TRBJ2-7	TRBV9	TGTGCCAGCAGCGTAGAGGTGGGAGGGCCGTCCGAGCAGTACTTC	CASSVEVGGPSEQYF
.	.	TRBJ1-1	TRBV27	TGTGCCAGCAGTTTAAATAGGGGGGGAACTGAAGCTTTCTTT	CASSLNRGGTEAFF
TRBD2	.	TRBJ2-3	TRBV2	TGTGCCAGCAGTGCCTCCTCAAGCGGGGGGAGGAATACGCAGTATTTT	CASSASSSGGRNTQYF
TRBD2	.	TRBJ2-1	TRBV2	TGTGCCAGCAGTGGCAGACTAGCGGGAGGCTACAATGAGCAGTTCTTC	CASSGRLAGGYNEQFF
.	.	TRBJ2-7	TRBV6-2/TRBV6-3	TGTGCCAGCAGCCGAGGCAACGAGCAGTACTTC	CASSRGNEQYF
TRBD2	.	TRBJ2-7	TRBV18	TGTGCCAGCTCACAGGATAGCGGGAGATACGAGCAGTACTTC	CASSQDSGRYEQYF
TRBD2	.	TRBJ2-1	TRBV5-1	TGCGCCAGCAGCTTGGAGGGACTAGCGGGAGTACAGGGGTACAATGAGCAGTTCTTC	CASSLEGLAGVQGYNEQFF
TRBD2	.	TRBJ2-1	TRBV4-1	TGCGCCAGCAGCTTCGCGGGGGGCTACAATGAGCAGTTCTTC	CASSFAGGYNEQFF
TRBD1	.	TRBJ1-5	TRBV6-2/TRBV6-3	TGTGCCAGCAGTTCCGGGACAGGGGGCAAATGGGGTCAGCCCCAGCATTTT	CASSSGTGGKWGQPQHF
TRBD1	.	TRBJ2-4	TRBV6-5	TGTGCCAGCAGTTACTCGGTCCTTGACAGGGGCATTCAGTACTTC	CASSYSVLDRGIQYF
.	.	TRBJ1-6	TRBV2	TGTGCCAGCATGAGGGGGGGATTGGGGTCACCCCTCCACTTT	CASMRGGLGSPLHF
TRBD1	.	TRBJ2-1	TRBV23-1	TGCGCCAGCAGTCAGCCACCGGGACAGGGGATTGAGCAGTTCTTC	CASSQPPGQGIEQFF
TRBD1	.	TRBJ1-3	TRBV14	TGTGCCAGCAGCTACGGACAGGGGAGCTCTGGAAACACCATATATTTT	CASSYGQGSSGNTIYF
TRBD2	.	TRBJ2-6	TRBV9	TGTGCCAGCAGCGTAGCGGTTCAGGGACTATCCGGGGCCAACGTCCTGACTTTC	CASSVAVQGLSGANVLTF